This T cell receptor beta chain derives from a study of siplizumab effects on memory and regulatory T cells. Overall study findings and caveats: Significantly reduced by siplizumab was the cumulative frequency of alloreactive sequences, namely those traceable to unstimulated CD4+ memory cells.

The CDR3 spans 16 residues. V was cut by 5 bases and J by 5 bases, with 18 bases left in between. Germline V gene sequence: CDR1 MDHEN, CDR2 SYDVKM. Data came from immunoSEQ multiplex PCR; TCRdb stores just in-frame clones and leaves some out. Among roughly 100,000 clones listed, roughly nine tenths were seen once. Turning to this clone: The antigen is undetermined.

The J gene is TRBJ1-4, the V gene TRBV28, with D perhaps matching TRBD1 (5 bases). Sequencing was carried out using CD4+ T cells sorted from blood. The receptor was isolated from a human donor in good health. CDR3 sequence: CASSPYGRGLNEKLFF. The DNA of the CDR3 is TGTGCCAGCAGTCCCTACGGAAGGGGCCTCAATGAAAAACTGTTTTTT.